These T cell receptor beta chains were read from a single sample in a study of graft-versus-host responses after intestinal transplantation. Assay used: immunoSEQ multiplex PCR; TCRdb lists only in-frame clones, some missing. The sample includes about 88,000 clones, under 95% seen only once; the top ten take 0.3% to 0.35%. No cognate antigen is known for these TCRs. The sample here was unstimulated CD4+ T cells sorted from spleen or lymph node cells, taken before transplant. Receptor source: a human donor who was the organ donor for an intestinal transplant. The CDR3 runs from the conserved cysteine through the conserved F or W. Fields, in order: clone size, J gene, V gene, D gene, CDR3 protein, CDR3 DNA. The D gene is left open where the match is weak. Part of the rows lack a size; the others show once, few, many or a class for expanded clones.

few,TRBJ1-5,TRBV6-1,NA,CASNSYSNQPQHF,TGTGCCAGCAATTCCTATAGCAATCAGCCCCAGCATTTT
once,TRBJ1-4,TRBV15,NA,CATSRERTGFEKLFF,TGTGCCACCAGCAGAGAGCGGACGGGATTTGAAAAACTGTTTTTT
NA,TRBJ1-1,TRBV7-9,NA,CASSLQANTEAFF,TGTGCCAGCAGCTTACAGGCGAACACTGAAGCTTTCTTT
NA,TRBJ1-5,TRBV19,TRBD1,CASSIQDRGYSNQPQHF,TGTGCCAGTAGTATCCAGGACAGGGGATATAGCAATCAGCCCCAGCATTTT
once,TRBJ2-7,TRBV11-1,TRBD1,CASSHQGASYEQYF,TGTGCCAGCAGCCATCAGGGGGCCTCCTACGAGCAGTACTTC
NA,TRBJ1-5,TRBV4-1,NA,CASSQDSPGKPQHF,TGCGCCAGCAGCCAAGATAGCCCAGGGAAGCCCCAGCATTTT
NA,TRBJ2-7,TRBV7-9,TRBD2,CASYSLSGYEQYF,TGTGCCAGCTACTCCCTTAGCGGGTACGAGCAGTACTTC
NA,TRBJ2-1,TRBV6-1,NA,CASSEWVGSAGRGEQFF,TGTGCCAGCAGTGAATGGGTGGGGTCTGCGGGACGGGGTGAGCAGTTCTTC
NA,TRBJ1-2,TRBV18,NA,CASSPGTTQVVNYGYTF,TGTGCCAGCTCACCAGGGACAACGCAGGTGGTGAACTATGGCTACACCTTC
NA,TRBJ2-2,TRBV7-6,NA,CASSLASTGELFF,TGTGCCAGCAGCTTAGCCTCCACCGGGGAGCTGTTTTTT
NA,TRBJ2-7,TRBV11-2,TRBD2,CASSYTSGSALEQYF,TGTGCCAGCAGCTATACTAGCGGGAGTGCCTTGGAGCAGTACTTC
NA,TRBJ1-3,TRBV2,NA,CASSGQVGNTIYF,TGTGCCAGCAGTGGGCAGGTTGGAAACACCATATATTTT
NA,TRBJ2-7,TRBV6-5,NA,CASRMNRFSYEQYF,TGTGCCAGCAGAATGAACAGGTTCTCCTACGAGCAGTACTTC
NA,TRBJ2-1,TRBV2,NA,CAARSETSAYNEQFF,TGTGCCGCAAGGAGCGAGACCAGTGCCTACAATGAGCAGTTCTTC
NA,TRBJ1-2,TRBV5-1,TRBD1,CASRGTADSGYTF,TGCGCCAGCAGAGGGACAGCCGATTCGGGCTACACCTTC
NA,TRBJ1-3,TRBV6-6,NA,CASDDRYSGNTIYF,TGTGCCAGCGACGACAGGTACTCTGGAAACACCATATATTTT
NA,TRBJ2-2,TRBV19,TRBD1,CASSSRGRRTGELFF,TGTGCCAGTAGTTCCAGGGGGCGCAGGACCGGGGAGCTGTTTTTT
NA,TRBJ1-2,TRBV27,NA,CASSLAGARPFYGYTF,TGTGCCAGCAGTTTAGCAGGGGCTCGTCCCTTCTATGGCTACACCTTC
once,TRBJ2-1,TRBV28,TRBD2,CASTLGWLAGIGGEQFF,TGTGCCAGCACCCTTGGATGGCTAGCGGGAATAGGCGGTGAGCAGTTCTTC
NA,TRBJ2-1,TRBV29-1,TRBD1,CSVTGQELYNEQFF,TGCAGCGTGACGGGACAGGAGCTTTACAATGAGCAGTTCTTC
NA,TRBJ1-5,TRBV13,NA,CASSRGSNQPQHF,TGTGCCAGCAGCCGAGGTAGCAATCAGCCCCAGCATTTT
NA,TRBJ2-2,TRBV19,TRBD2,CASSPLTSGNTGELFF,TGTGCCAGTAGTCCCCTGACTAGCGGGAACACCGGGGAGCTGTTTTTT
NA,TRBJ2-1,TRBV10-1,NA,CASSADWASEQFF,TGCGCCAGCAGTGCGGACTGGGCATCCGAGCAGTTCTTC
NA,TRBJ2-2,TRBV4-2,NA,CASSQQLPNTGELFF,TGTGCCAGCAGCCAACAACTACCCAACACCGGGGAGCTGTTTTTT
NA,TRBJ2-4,TRBV6-1,TRBD1,CASSEALAFGQGSPRNIQYF,TGTGCCAGCAGTGAAGCGCTCGCGTTCGGACAGGGTAGCCCGAGAAACATTCAGTACTTC
NA,TRBJ2-4,TRBV11-3,NA,CASSLDQAKNIQYF,TGTGCCAGCAGCTTAGATCAGGCCAAAAACATTCAGTACTTC
NA,TRBJ2-2,TRBV6-1,TRBD1,CASRSRQGNTGELFF,TGTGCCAGCAGGTCTCGACAGGGGAACACCGGGGAGCTGTTTTTT
once,TRBJ2-3,TRBV18,NA,CASSQQEITDTQYF,TGTGCCAGCTCACAACAGGAAATCACAGATACGCAGTATTTT
NA,TRBJ1-2,TRBV19,TRBD1,CASATGGTGWWYGYTF,TGTGCCAGTGCGACAGGGGGCACAGGTTGGTGGTATGGCTACACCTTC
once,TRBJ1-1,TRBV29-1,NA,CSASQVDTEAFF,TGCAGCGCTAGCCAGGTCGACACTGAAGCTTTCTTT
NA,TRBJ2-1,TRBV10-2,TRBD2,CASRGLAGYNEQFF,TGCGCCAGCAGGGGACTAGCGGGCTACAATGAGCAGTTCTTC
NA,TRBJ2-7,TRBV19,NA,CASSRRDKGIRGSYEQYF,TGTGCCAGTAGTCGACGGGACAAGGGGATTCGAGGCTCCTACGAGCAGTACTTC
NA,TRBJ2-1,TRBV5-6,TRBD2,CASSFGTNAYNEQFF,TGTGCCAGCAGTTTTGGGACTAACGCTTACAATGAGCAGTTCTTC